The rows below give T cell receptor beta chains drawn from one sample of a study of blood T cell repertoires in COVID-19. TCRdb keeps only in-frame clones here, not all; method: immunoSEQ multiplex PCR. The top ten hold about 7.5% of the sample, which has about 140,000 clones, 80% to 85% seen once. The sequencing sample was made of peripheral blood. The receptors were sampled from a human donor in a cohort sampled during active COVID-19. CDR3s include the opening cysteine and the closing phenylalanine or tryptophan. Fields, in order: clone size, J gene, D gene, V gene, CDR3 DNA, CDR3 protein. The D gene is left open where the match is weak. Clone size is given for some rows only: seen once, a few or many times, or a class if the clone is expanded.

size: .
J: TRBJ1-5
D: .
V: TRBV6-5
DNA: TGTGCCAGCAGTATTACGGGAGATAGCAATCAGCCCCAGCATTTT
CDR3: CASSITGDSNQPQHF

size: .
J: TRBJ2-3
D: TRBD1
V: TRBV5-1
DNA: TGCGCCAGCAGCCGGGGACAGGGGACAGATACGCAGTATTTT
CDR3: CASSRGQGTDTQYF

size: once
J: TRBJ2-7
D: TRBD1
V: TRBV4-3
DNA: TGCGCCAGCAGCCAAGGCGTAGGGACAGGGGACGAGCAGTACTTC
CDR3: CASSQGVGTGDEQYF

size: .
J: TRBJ2-5
D: TRBD2
V: TRBV7-9
DNA: TGTGCCAGCAGCTTAGCTGGACTAGAAGAAGAGACCCAGTACTTC
CDR3: CASSLAGLEEETQYF

size: .
J: TRBJ2-2
D: .
V: TRBV5-1
DNA: TGCGCCAGCAGCACCGGACAGGCGGGGGGCACCGGGGAGCTGTTTTTT
CDR3: CASSTGQAGGTGELFF

size: .
J: TRBJ2-6
D: .
V: TRBV29-1
DNA: TGCAGCGTTGATACTCCACTAGCCAACGTCCTGACTTTC
CDR3: CSVDTPLANVLTF

size: .
J: TRBJ1-1
D: .
V: TRBV2
DNA: TGTGCCAGCAGTGAAACCGGCAGGGCGAGCCGCGGAGCTTTCTTT
CDR3: CASSETGRASRGAFF

size: .
J: TRBJ2-3
D: TRBD1
V: TRBV27
DNA: TGTGCCAGCAGCCTCGATCGACAGGGGACCTCAGATACGCAGTATTTT
CDR3: CASSLDRQGTSDTQYF

size: .
J: TRBJ2-7
D: TRBD2
V: TRBV6-2/TRBV6-3
DNA: TGTGCCAGCAGTTGGCTAGCGGGAGTTAAGACCTACGAGCAGTACTTC
CDR3: CASSWLAGVKTYEQYF

size: .
J: TRBJ2-1
D: .
V: TRBV7-8
DNA: TGTGCCAGCAGCCGAGGGGGAGGGTCCTACAATGAGCAGTTCTTC
CDR3: CASSRGGGSYNEQFF

size: .
J: TRBJ2-7
D: TRBD1
V: TRBV19
DNA: TGTGCCACCTCCGCCCAAGGCACAACAGGGGACGAGCAGTACTTC
CDR3: CATSAQGTTGDEQYF

size: .
J: TRBJ2-3
D: .
V: TRBV7-9
DNA: TGTGCCAGCAGCTTCCGCGGGCGGGTTACCACAGATACGCAGTATTTT
CDR3: CASSFRGRVTTDTQYF

size: .
J: TRBJ2-1
D: TRBD2
V: TRBV18
DNA: TGTGCCAGCTCACTTCTTACCACGGGTACTAGCGGGAGTCGGTACAATGAGCAGTTCTTC
CDR3: CASSLLTTGTSGSRYNEQFF

size: .
J: TRBJ2-1
D: TRBD1
V: TRBV4-2
DNA: TGTGCCAGCAGCCAGGGACAGCTCAATGAGCAGTTCTTC
CDR3: CASSQGQLNEQFF

size: .
J: TRBJ1-2
D: TRBD1
V: TRBV7-3
DNA: TGTGCCAGCAGCTCACGGGACAGGGGTGGCGGCTACACCTTC
CDR3: CASSSRDRGGGYTF

size: .
J: TRBJ2-5
D: TRBD2
V: TRBV5-1
DNA: TGCGCCAGCAGCTTGACTAGCGGGAAGTCACAAGAGACCCAGTACTTC
CDR3: CASSLTSGKSQETQYF

size: .
J: TRBJ1-1
D: TRBD1
V: TRBV19
DNA: TGTGCCAGTAGCGACAGGGGGCATAGCACTGAAGCTTTCTTT
CDR3: CASSDRGHSTEAFF

size: .
J: TRBJ1-4
D: TRBD1
V: TRBV5-1
DNA: TGCGCCAGCAGCTTGAACAGGGGAAGGACTAATGAAAAACTGTTTTTT
CDR3: CASSLNRGRTNEKLFF

size: .
J: TRBJ1-2
D: TRBD1
V: TRBV19
DNA: TGTGCCAGTAGTCCCCGACAGGGGCTCTATGGCTACACCTTC
CDR3: CASSPRQGLYGYTF

size: .
J: TRBJ2-5
D: TRBD1
V: TRBV5-1
DNA: TGCGCCAGCAGCTTGGGAGGACAGGGTCGAGAGACCCAGTACTTC
CDR3: CASSLGGQGRETQYF

size: .
J: TRBJ2-7
D: TRBD2
V: TRBV10-3
DNA: TGTGCCATCAGTGACTCAACGTTAGCGGGGTCCTACGAGCAGTACTTC
CDR3: CAISDSTLAGSYEQYF

size: .
J: TRBJ1-1
D: TRBD1
V: TRBV19
DNA: TGTGCCAGTAGCGAGGACAGGGCGAACACTGAAGCTTTCTTT
CDR3: CASSEDRANTEAFF

size: .
J: TRBJ2-5
D: TRBD2
V: TRBV7-8
DNA: TGTGCCAGCAGCTTTTATTACTCGGCGGGAGGGGAGACCCAGTACTTC
CDR3: CASSFYYSAGGETQYF

size: .
J: TRBJ2-3
D: .
V: TRBV7-2
DNA: TGTGCCAGCAGCCTTAGTGCCCTAGGCACAGATACGCAGTATTTT
CDR3: CASSLSALGTDTQYF

size: once
J: TRBJ1-6
D: .
V: TRBV5-6
DNA: TGTGCCAGCAGCTTGGGTGTTAAAAATTCACCCCTCCACTTT
CDR3: CASSLGVKNSPLHF

size: .
J: TRBJ1-3
D: .
V: TRBV20-1
DNA: TGCAGTGCTAGTAACAGGGCTCTTGGAAACACCATATATTTT
CDR3: CSASNRALGNTIYF

size: once
J: TRBJ2-7
D: TRBD2
V: TRBV2
DNA: TGTGCCAGCACCGGGACTAGCGGGAGTGTCGAGCAGTACTTC
CDR3: CASTGTSGSVEQYF

size: once
J: TRBJ2-5
D: .
V: TRBV5-6
DNA: TGTGCCAGCAGCTTGGCACTAGGGGGTCAAGAGACCCAGTACTTC
CDR3: CASSLALGGQETQYF

size: .
J: TRBJ1-6
D: .
V: TRBV2
DNA: TGTGCCAGCAGTGAAGATGGGCAGGGTTACTCACCCCTCCACTTT
CDR3: CASSEDGQGYSPLHF

size: .
J: TRBJ1-2
D: .
V: TRBV25-1
DNA: TGTGCCAGCAGTGACCAACTCCTAGGAGGGGATGGCTACACCTTC
CDR3: CASSDQLLGGDGYTF

size: .
J: TRBJ2-7
D: TRBD1
V: TRBV4-2
DNA: TGTGCCAGCAGCCAAGCCGGGACAGGGATGGTCTACGAGCAGTACTTC
CDR3: CASSQAGTGMVYEQYF

size: few
J: TRBJ2-7
D: TRBD2
V: TRBV19
DNA: TGTGCCAGTAGCTTGACTAGCGACGGTACCTACGAGCAGTACTTC
CDR3: CASSLTSDGTYEQYF

size: .
J: TRBJ2-3
D: TRBD2
V: TRBV7-9
DNA: TGTGCCAGCAGCCCCGGGACTAGCGGGAGTCCAGATACGCAGTATTTT
CDR3: CASSPGTSGSPDTQYF